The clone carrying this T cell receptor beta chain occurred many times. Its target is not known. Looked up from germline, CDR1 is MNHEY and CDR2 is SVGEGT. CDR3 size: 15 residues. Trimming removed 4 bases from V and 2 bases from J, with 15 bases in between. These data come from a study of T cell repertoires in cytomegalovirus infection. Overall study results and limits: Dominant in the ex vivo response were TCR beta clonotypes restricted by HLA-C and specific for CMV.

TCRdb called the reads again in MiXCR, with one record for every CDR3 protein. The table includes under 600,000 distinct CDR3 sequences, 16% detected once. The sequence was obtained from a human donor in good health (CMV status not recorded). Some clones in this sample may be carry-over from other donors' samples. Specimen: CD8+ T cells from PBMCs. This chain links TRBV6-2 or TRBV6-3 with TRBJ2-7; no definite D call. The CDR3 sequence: CASSSGPGGAYEQYF. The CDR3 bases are TGTGCCAGCAGTTCGGGCCCCGGTGGGGCCTACGAGCAGTACTTC.